This TCR beta chain was sequenced for a study of shared clonotypes between healthy human individuals. Broader study findings: Across a handful of donors, naive CD4 shared about 5%, naive CD8 about 3.2%, memory CD4 about 2.5%, memory CD8 roughly 0.37%.

Concerning this clone: Its antigen is not known.

Selected positively for CCR7 and CD45RO-negative, naive CD8 cells excluded terminally differentiated effector memory CD45RA+ cells. Assay used: immunoSEQ multiplex PCR; TCRdb lists only in-frame clones, some missing. This sample has about 2,100,000 clones; 85% to 95% occur once, and the top ten carry approximately 1.7%. The clonotype comes from a man aged 18 to 30 in good health. Some clones in this sample may be carry-over from other donors' samples. Input material: naive CD8+ T cells from PBMCs.

The CDR3 region is CASDPGVSAYGYTF. The CDR3 coding sequence is TGTGCCTCAGACCCAGGGGTCTCAGCCTATGGCTACACCTTC. This sequence joins TRBV30 and TRBJ1-2; D perhaps matches TRBD1 (6 bases). V was clipped by 7 bases and J by 4 bases, with 19 bases between them. Germline values: CDR1 GTSNPN, CDR2 SVGIG (reference sequence). There are 14 residues in the CDR3.